This is a list of T cell receptor beta chains from one sample in a study of beta chain features in type 1 diabetes. Profiled with immunoSEQ multiplex PCR; TCRdb holds only in-frame clones, not every one. The data show about 330,000 clones, with around 10% seen just once and over 0.015% held by the top ten. The sequencing input was naive CD4+ T cells from blood. Receptors originate from a woman between 25 and 40 years old in good health. CDR3s include the opening cysteine and the closing phenylalanine or tryptophan. Fields, in order: CDR3 DNA, CDR3 protein, J gene, CDR3 length, V gene, D gene, clone size. D genes are given only for firm matches. Rows may omit the clone size; those that give it use once, few, many or a size class.

DNA: TGTGCCAGCAGCTTGGAGGGGGCGAGCTGGTATGGCTACACCTTC
CDR3: CASSLEGASWYGYTF
J: TRBJ1-2
length: 15
V: TRBV5-4
D: TRBD1
size: -

DNA: TGTGCCAGCAGCAGAGTAGATACGCAGTATTTT
CDR3: CASSRVDTQYF
J: TRBJ2-3
length: 11
V: TRBV11-2
D: -
size: -

DNA: TGTGCCAGCAGTGACTCGAGCGGGAGCGATGAGCAGTTCTTC
CDR3: CASSDSSGSDEQFF
J: TRBJ2-1
length: 14
V: TRBV6-4
D: TRBD2
size: -

DNA: TGTGCCAGCAGCCCCGAGACAGGGGGGAACAATCAGCCCCAGCATTTT
CDR3: CASSPETGGNNQPQHF
J: TRBJ1-5
length: 16
V: TRBV7-8
D: TRBD1
size: few

DNA: TGCGCCAGCAGCCCGCCGGCTAGCGGGATGTCCCACGAGCAGTACTTC
CDR3: CASSPPASGMSHEQYF
J: TRBJ2-7
length: 16
V: TRBV5-1
D: TRBD2
size: -

DNA: TGTGCCAGCAGCTTGGCCGGACTAGCGGGCCCCTACGAGCAGTACTTC
CDR3: CASSLAGLAGPYEQYF
J: TRBJ2-7
length: 16
V: TRBV5-6
D: TRBD2
size: few

DNA: TGTGCCAGCAGCTTTCTGGAGACCCAGTACTTC
CDR3: CASSFLETQYF
J: TRBJ2-5
length: 11
V: TRBV7-2
D: -
size: few

DNA: TGTGCCACCAGCAGAGGAAGGGGGGAGACCCAGTACTTC
CDR3: CATSRGRGETQYF
J: TRBJ2-5
length: 13
V: TRBV15
D: -
size: -

DNA: TGTGCCAGCAGTTTCCTCAGGACAGGGGAGTTCTTC
CDR3: CASSFLRTGEFF
J: TRBJ2-1
length: 12
V: TRBV28
D: TRBD1
size: few

DNA: TGTGCCAGCTCACCTGACAGGAGGGAGACCCAGTACTTC
CDR3: CASSPDRRETQYF
J: TRBJ2-5
length: 13
V: TRBV18
D: -
size: few

DNA: TGCAGCGTAACAGGGGCCACTGAAGCTTTCTTT
CDR3: CSVTGATEAFF
J: TRBJ1-1
length: 11
V: TRBV29-1
D: TRBD1
size: -

DNA: TGTGCCAGCAGTGACCAGTCGGGCTATGGCTACACCTTC
CDR3: CASSDQSGYGYTF
J: TRBJ1-2
length: 13
V: TRBV6-4
D: -
size: -

DNA: TGTGCCAGCAGTTACTCGGTGACTCAAAAGGACGAGCAGTACTTC
CDR3: CASSYSVTQKDEQYF
J: TRBJ2-7
length: 15
V: TRBV6-5
D: -
size: -

DNA: TGTGCCAGCAGTGAGGACAGGGGACAATCCGGGGGGGAGACCCAGTACTTC
CDR3: CASSEDRGQSGGETQYF
J: TRBJ2-5
length: 17
V: TRBV25-1
D: TRBD1
size: few